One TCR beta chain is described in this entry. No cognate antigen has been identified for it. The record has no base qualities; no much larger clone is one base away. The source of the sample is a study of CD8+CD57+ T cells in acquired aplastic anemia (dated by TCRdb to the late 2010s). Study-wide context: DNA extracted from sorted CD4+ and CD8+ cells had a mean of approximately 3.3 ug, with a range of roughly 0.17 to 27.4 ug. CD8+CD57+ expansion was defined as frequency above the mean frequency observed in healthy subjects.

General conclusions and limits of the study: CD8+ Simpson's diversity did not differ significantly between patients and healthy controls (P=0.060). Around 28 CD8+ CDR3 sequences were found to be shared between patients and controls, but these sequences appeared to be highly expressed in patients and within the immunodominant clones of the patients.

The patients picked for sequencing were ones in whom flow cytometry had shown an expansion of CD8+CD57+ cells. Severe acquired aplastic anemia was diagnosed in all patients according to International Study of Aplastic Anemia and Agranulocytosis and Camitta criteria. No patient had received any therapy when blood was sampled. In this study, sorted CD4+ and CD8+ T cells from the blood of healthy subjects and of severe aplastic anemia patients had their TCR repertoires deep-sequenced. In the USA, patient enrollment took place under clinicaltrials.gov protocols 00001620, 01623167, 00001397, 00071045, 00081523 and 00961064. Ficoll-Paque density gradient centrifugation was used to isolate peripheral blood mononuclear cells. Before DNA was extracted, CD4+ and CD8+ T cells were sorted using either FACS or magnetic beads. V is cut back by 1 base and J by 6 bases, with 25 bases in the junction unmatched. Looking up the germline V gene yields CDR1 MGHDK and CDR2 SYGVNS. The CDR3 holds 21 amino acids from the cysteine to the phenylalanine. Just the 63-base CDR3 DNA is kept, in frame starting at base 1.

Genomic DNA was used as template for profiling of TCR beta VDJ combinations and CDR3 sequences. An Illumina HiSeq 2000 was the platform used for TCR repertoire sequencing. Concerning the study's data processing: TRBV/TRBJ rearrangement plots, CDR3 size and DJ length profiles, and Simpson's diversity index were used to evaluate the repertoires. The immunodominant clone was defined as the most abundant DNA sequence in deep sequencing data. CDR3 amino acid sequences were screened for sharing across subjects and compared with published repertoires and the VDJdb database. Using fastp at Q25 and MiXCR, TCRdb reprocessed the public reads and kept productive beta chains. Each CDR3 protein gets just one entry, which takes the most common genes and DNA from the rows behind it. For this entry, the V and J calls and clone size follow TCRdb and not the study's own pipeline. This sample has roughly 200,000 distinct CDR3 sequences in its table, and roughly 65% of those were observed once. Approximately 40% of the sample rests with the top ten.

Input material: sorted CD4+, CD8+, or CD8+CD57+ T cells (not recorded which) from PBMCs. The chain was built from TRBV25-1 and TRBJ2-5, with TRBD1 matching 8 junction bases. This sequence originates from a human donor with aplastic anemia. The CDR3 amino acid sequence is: CASSESGLTSKADRVAKTQYF. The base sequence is TGTGCCAGCAGTGAATCGGGTCTAACATCAAAAGCGGACAGGGTAGCAAAGACCCAGTACTTC.